This T cell receptor (beta chain) was recorded in a study of T cells in pancreatic ductal adenocarcinoma (dated by TCRdb to 2016 to 2017). Regarding the complete study: Surgically resected pancreatic ductal adenocarcinoma specimens were analyzed for the quantity, spatial distribution, and characteristics of both suppressive cells and tumor-infiltrating CD8+ T cells, an effort aimed at clarifying the adaptive T-cell response occurring naturally.

The immunoSEQ hsTCRB kit was used to amplify TCR beta CDR3 regions from genomic DNA. High-throughput TRB CDR3 sequencing was performed on an Illumina HiSeq system. The original methods were these. Sequencing reads were analyzed with the immunoSEQ software, and nonproductive sequences with premature stops or frame-shifts were excluded. To calculate repertoire clonality, Shannon entropy was normalized by log2 of the number of unique productive sequences, and that value was subtracted from one. TCRdb carries this immuneACCESS record with in-frame sequences only. Its versions omit some clonotypes, under half of them owing to an unresolved V gene in the studies checked, with the rest unexplained. That table supplies the V and J calls and clone size; D and trimming were determined from the DNA. For this sample there are over 100,000 clones; around 96% appear just once. Under 3.5% of the sample rests with the top ten.

The selected pancreatic ductal adenocarcinoma patients had received surgery without neoadjuvant therapy. After peripheral blood was drawn into heparin tubes, PBMCs were separated on a histopaque density gradient and then cryopreserved in about 9.8% DMSO. Using the DNeasy Blood and Tissue Kit with Proteinase K and RNase treatment, genomic DNA was extracted from 7 PBMC and 9 flash-frozen tumor specimens. V is reduced by 8 bases and J by 5 bases, leaving a spacing of 13 bases between them. CDR3 length: 13 amino acids, cysteine to phenylalanine. Only the CDR3 DNA is retained, 39 bases long and in frame from the first base. The germline V gene (reference sequence) provides CDR1 LNHDA and CDR2 SQIVND. Of note for this clone: Its antigen target is currently unknown. Base qualities are not recorded, but no much larger clone differs from it by a single base.

Overall results and qualifications from the work: Because tumors are enriched in CD45RO+ effector T cells rather than naive T cells, which biases toward lower diversity, comparisons of clonality between tumor and blood may be biased. Because inoperable disease is present at presentation in most pancreatic cancer patients, the resected cohort was biased toward the minority with early-stage disease. T-cell clonality did not differ significantly between tumor and blood, with mean clonality around 0.11 in tumors and 0.065 to 0.09 in blood. Blood samples had more total productive templates and 6.5 to 9.5-fold more unique clonotypes than tumor samples.

Sample: PBMCs. The rearranged segments are TRBV19 and TRBJ1-5; no D gene is confidently identified. This receptor was obtained from a human donor with pancreatic ductal adenocarcinoma. The sequenced DNA: TGTGCCAGTCAAGACTCCCCTGATCAGCCCCAGCATTTT. The resulting protein is CASQDSPDQPQHF.